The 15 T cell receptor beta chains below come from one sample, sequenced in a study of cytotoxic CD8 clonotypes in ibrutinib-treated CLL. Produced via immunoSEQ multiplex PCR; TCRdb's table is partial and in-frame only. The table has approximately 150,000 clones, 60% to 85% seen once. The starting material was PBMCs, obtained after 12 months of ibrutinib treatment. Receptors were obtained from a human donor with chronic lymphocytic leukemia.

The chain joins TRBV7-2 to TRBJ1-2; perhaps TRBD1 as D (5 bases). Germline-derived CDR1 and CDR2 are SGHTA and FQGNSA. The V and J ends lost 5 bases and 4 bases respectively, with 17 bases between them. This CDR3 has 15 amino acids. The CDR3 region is CASSPTTGTSYGYTF. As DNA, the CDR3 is TGTGCCAGCAGCCCGACGACCGGGACGTCCTATGGCTACACCTTC.

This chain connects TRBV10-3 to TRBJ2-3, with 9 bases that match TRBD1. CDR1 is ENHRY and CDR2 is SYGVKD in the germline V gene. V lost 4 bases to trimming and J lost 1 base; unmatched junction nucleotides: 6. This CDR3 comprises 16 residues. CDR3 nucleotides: TGTGCCATCAGTGGACAGGGGGGCTATGGCACAGATACGCAGTATTTT. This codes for CAISGQGGYGTDTQYF.

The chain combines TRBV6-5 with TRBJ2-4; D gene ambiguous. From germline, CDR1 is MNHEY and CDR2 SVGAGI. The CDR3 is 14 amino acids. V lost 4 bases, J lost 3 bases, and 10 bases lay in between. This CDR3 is CASSLRPGKNIQYF. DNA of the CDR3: TGTGCCAGCAGTTTGCGTCCGGGCAAAAACATTCAGTACTTC.

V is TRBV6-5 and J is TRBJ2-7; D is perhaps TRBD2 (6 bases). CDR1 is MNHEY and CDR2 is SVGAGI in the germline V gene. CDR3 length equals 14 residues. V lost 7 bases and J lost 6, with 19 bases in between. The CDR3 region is CASKEGPLVSEQYF. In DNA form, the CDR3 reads TGTGCCAGCAAGGAGGGTCCTTTAGTCTCCGAGCAGTACTTC.

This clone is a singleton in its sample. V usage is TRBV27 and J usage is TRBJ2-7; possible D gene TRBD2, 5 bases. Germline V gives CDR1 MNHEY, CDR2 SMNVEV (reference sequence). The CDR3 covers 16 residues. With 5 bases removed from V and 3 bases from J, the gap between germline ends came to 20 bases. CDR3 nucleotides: TGTGCCAGCAGTCTTCTGGGAGACTCTGCTTTCTACGAGCAGTACTTC. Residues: CASSLLGDSAFYEQYF.

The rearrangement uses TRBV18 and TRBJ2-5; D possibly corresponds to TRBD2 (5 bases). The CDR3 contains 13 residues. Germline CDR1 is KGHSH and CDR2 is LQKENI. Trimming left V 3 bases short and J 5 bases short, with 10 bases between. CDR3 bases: TGTGCCAGCTCACCTCGGGATAGCGAGACCCAGTACTTC. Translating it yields CASSPRDSETQYF. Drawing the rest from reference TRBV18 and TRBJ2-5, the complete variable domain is NAGVMQNPRHLVRRRGQEARLRCSPMKGHSHVYWYRQLPEEGLKFMVYLQKENIIDESGMPKERFSAEFPKEGPSILRIQQVVRGDSAAYFCASSPRDSETQYFGPGTRLLVL.

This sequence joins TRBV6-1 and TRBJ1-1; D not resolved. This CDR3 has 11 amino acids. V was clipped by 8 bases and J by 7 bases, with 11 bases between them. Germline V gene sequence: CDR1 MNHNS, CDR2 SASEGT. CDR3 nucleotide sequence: TGTGCCAGCTTTGAGGACGGTGAAGCTTTCTTT. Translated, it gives CASFEDGEAFF.

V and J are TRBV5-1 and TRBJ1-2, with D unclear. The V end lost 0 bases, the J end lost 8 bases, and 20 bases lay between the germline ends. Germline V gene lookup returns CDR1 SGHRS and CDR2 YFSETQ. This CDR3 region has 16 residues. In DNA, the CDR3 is TGCGCCAGCAGCTTGGCGGCGGGCCTAATAGGAGAAGGCTACACCTTC. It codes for CASSLAAGLIGEGYTF.

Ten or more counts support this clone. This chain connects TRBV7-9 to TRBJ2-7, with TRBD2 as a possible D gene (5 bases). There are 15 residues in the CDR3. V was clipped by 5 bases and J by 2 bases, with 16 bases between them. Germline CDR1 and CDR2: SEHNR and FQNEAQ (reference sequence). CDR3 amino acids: CASSVGVARAYEQYF. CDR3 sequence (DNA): TGTGCCAGCAGCGTCGGGGTCGCAAGGGCCTACGAGCAGTACTTC.

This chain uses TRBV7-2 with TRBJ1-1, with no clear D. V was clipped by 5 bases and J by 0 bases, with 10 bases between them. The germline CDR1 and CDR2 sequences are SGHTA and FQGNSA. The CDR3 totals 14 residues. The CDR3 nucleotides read TGTGCCAGCAGCCCCCTGGGGATGAACACTGAAGCTTTCTTT. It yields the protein CASSPLGMNTEAFF. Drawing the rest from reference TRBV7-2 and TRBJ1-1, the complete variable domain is GAGVSQSPSNKVTEKGKDVELRCDPISGHTALYWYRQSLGQGLEFLIYFQGNSAPDKSGLPSDRFSAERTGGSVSTLTIQRTQQEDSAVYLCASSPLGMNTEAFFGQGTRLTVV.

The CDR3 DNA reads as TGTGCCTGGCAAAACAGGGCAGAAGCTTTCTTT. It translates to CAWQNRAEAFF. The V gene is TRBV30, the J gene TRBJ1-1; a possible D gene is TRBD1 (6 bases). Germline V gene data show CDR1 as GTSNPN and CDR2 as SVGIG (reference sequence). The CDR3 is 11 amino acids. V was clipped by 5 bases and J by 8 bases, with 12 bases between them.

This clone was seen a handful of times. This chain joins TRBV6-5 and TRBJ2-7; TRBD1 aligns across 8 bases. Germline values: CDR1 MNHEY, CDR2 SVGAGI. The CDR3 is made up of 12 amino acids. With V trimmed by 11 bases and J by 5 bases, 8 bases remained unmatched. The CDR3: CASRGQGHEQYF. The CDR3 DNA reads TGTGCCTCCCGCGGACAGGGCCACGAGCAGTACTTC.

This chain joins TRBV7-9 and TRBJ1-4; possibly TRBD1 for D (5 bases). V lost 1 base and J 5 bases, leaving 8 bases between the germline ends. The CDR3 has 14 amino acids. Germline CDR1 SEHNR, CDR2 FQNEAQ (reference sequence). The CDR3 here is CASSLDGGNEKLFF. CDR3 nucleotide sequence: TGTGCCAGCAGCTTAGACGGGGGGAATGAAAAACTGTTTTTT.

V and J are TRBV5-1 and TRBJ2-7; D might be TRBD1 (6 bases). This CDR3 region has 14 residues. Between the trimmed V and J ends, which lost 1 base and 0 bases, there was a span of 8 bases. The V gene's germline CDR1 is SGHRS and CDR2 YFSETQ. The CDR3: CASSLTGNSYEQYF. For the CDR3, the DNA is TGCGCCAGCAGCTTGACAGGGAACTCCTACGAGCAGTACTTC. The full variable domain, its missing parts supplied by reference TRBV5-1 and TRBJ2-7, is KAGVTQTPRYLIKTRGQQVTLSCSPISGHRSVSWYQQTPGQGLQFLFEYFSETQRNKGNFPGRFSGRQFSNSRSEMNVSTLELGDSALYLCASSLTGNSYEQYFGPGTRLTVT.

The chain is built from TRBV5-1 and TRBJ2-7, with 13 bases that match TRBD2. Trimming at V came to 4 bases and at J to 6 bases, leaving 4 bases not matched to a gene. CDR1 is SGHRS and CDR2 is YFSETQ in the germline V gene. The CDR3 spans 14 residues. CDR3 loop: CASSDRTSGGEQYF. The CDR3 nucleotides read TGCGCCAGCAGCGACCGGACTAGCGGGGGCGAGCAGTACTTC.